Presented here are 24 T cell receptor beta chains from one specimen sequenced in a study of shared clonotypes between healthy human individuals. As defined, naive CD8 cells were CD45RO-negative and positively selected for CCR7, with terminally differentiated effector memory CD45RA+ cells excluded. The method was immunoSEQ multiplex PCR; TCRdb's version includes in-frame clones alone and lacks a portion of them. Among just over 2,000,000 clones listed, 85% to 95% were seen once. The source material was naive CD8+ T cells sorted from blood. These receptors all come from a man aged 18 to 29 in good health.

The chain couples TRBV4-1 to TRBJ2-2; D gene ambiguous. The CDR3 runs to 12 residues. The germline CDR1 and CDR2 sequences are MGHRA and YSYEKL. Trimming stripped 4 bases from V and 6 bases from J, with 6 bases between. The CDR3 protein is CASSPAAGELFF. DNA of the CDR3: TGCGCCAGCAGCCCCGCGGCCGGGGAGCTGTTTTTT.

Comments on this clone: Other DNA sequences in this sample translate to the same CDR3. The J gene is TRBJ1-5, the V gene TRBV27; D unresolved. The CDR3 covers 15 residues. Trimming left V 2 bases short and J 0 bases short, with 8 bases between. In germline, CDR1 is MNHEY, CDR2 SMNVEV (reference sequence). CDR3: CASSLGGYSNQPQHF. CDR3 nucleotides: TGTGCCAGCAGTTTAGGAGGGTATAGCAATCAGCCCCAGCATTTT.

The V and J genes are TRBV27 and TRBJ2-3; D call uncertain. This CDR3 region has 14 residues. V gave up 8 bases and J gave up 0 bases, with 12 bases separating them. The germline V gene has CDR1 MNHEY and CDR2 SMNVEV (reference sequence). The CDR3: CASGSLPSTDTQYF. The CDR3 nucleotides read TGTGCCAGCGGGTCTTTACCTAGCACAGATACGCAGTATTTT.

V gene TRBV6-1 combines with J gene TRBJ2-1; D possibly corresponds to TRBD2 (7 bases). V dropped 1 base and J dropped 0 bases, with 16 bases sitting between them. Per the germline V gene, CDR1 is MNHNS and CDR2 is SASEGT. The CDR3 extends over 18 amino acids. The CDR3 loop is CASSEEIARGGSYNEQFF. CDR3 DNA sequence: TGTGCCAGCAGTGAAGAAATAGCGAGGGGGGGCTCCTACAATGAGCAGTTCTTC.

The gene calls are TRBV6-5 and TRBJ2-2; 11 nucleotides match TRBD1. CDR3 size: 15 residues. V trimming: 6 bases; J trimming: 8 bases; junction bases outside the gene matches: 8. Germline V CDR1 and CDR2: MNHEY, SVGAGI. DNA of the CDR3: TGTGCCAGCAGACCCGGACAGGGGGCGTCGGGGGAGCTGTTTTTT. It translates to CASRPGQGASGELFF.

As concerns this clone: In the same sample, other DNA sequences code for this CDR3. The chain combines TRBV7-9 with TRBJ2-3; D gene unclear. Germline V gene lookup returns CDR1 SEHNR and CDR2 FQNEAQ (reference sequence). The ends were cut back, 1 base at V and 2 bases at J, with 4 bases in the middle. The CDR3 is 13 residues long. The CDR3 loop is CASSLDSTDTQYF. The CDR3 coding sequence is TGTGCCAGCAGCTTAGACTCCACAGATACGCAGTATTTT.

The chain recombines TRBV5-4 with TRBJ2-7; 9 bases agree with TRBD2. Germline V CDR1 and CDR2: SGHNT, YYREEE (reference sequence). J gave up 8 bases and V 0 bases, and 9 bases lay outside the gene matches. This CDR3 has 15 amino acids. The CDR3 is CASSLAVASGTKQYF. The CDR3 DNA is TGTGCCAGCAGCTTGGCCGTGGCTAGCGGGACCAAGCAGTACTTC.

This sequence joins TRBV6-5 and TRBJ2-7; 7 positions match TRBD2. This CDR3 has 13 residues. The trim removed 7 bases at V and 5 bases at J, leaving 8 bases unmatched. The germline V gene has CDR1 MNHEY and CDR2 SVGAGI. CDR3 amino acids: CASKQGGSDEQYF. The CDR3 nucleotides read TGTGCCAGCAAGCAGGGAGGGTCCGACGAGCAGTACTTC.

The CDR3 here is CASSYGTGTYEQYF. CDR3 nucleotide sequence: TGTGCCAGCAGCTACGGGACAGGGACTTACGAGCAGTACTTC. J is TRBJ2-7 and V is TRBV5-4, with 9 bases lining up with TRBD1. CDR3 length equals 14 residues. CDR1 is SGHNT, CDR2 YYREEE, per germline (reference sequence). Unmatched junction bases numbered 5, after V lost 3 bases and J lost 4 bases. The whole variable domain, filled in from reference TRBV5-4 and TRBJ2-7, reads ETGVTQSPTHLIKTRGQQVTLRCSSQSGHNTVSWYQQALGQGPQFIFQYYREEENGRGNFPPRFSGLQFPNYSSELNVNALELDDSALYLCASSYGTGTYEQYFGPGTRLTVT.

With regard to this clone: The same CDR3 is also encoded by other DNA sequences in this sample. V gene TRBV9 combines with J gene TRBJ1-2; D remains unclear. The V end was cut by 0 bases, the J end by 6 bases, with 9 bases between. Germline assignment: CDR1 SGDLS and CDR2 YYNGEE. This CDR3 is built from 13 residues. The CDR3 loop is CASSVAAGDGYTF. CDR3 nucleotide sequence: TGTGCCAGCAGCGTAGCGGCAGGCGATGGCTACACCTTC. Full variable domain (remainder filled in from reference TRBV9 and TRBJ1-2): DSGVTQTPKHLITATGQRVTLRCSPRSGDLSVYWYQQSLDQGLQFLIQYYNGEERAKGNILERFSAQQFPDLHSELNLSSLELGDSALYFCASSVAAGDGYTFGSGTRLTVV.

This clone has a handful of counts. CDR3 DNA sequence: TGTGCCAGCAGCTTACAGGGTTCTGGCTATGAGCAGTTCTTC. This gives the protein CASSLQGSGYEQFF. The rearrangement joins TRBV7-2 to TRBJ2-1; D might be TRBD1 (5 bases). Per germline, CDR1 SGHTA and CDR2 FQGNSA. The CDR3 runs 14 residues. Between the trimmed V and J ends, which lost 2 bases and 8 bases, there was a span of 13 bases.

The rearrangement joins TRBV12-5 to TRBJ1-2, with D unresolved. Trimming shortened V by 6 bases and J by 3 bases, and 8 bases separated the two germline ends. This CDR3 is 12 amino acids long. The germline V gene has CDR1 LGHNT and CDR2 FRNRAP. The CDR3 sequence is CASGTIYYGYTF. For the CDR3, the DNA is TGTGCTAGTGGAACGATCTACTATGGCTACACCTTC. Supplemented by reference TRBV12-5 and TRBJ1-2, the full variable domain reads DARVTQTPRHKVTEMGQEVTMRCQPILGHNTVFWYRQTMMQGLELLAYFRNRAPLDDSGMPKDRFSAEMPDATLATLKIQPSEPRDSAVYFCASGTIYYGYTFGSGTRLTVV.

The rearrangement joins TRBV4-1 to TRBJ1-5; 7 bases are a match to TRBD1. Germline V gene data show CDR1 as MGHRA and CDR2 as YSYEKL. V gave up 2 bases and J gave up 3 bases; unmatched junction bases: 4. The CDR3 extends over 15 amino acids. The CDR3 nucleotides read TGCGCCAGCAGCCAAATAGGGGGCGTCAATCAGCCCCAGCATTTT. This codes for CASSQIGGVNQPQHF.

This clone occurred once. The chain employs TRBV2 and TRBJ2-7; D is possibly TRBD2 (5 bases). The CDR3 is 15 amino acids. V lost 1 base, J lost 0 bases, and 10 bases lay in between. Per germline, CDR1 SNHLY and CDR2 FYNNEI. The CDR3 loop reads CASSEGPTTSYEQYF. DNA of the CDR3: TGTGCCAGCAGTGAAGGGCCGACTACCTCCTACGAGCAGTACTTC. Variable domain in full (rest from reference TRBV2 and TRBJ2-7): EPEVTQTPSHQVTQMGQEVILRCVPISNHLYFYWYRQILGQKVEFLVSFYNNEISEKSEIFDDQFSVERPDGSNFTLKIRSTKLEDSAMYFCASSEGPTTSYEQYFGPGTRLTVT.

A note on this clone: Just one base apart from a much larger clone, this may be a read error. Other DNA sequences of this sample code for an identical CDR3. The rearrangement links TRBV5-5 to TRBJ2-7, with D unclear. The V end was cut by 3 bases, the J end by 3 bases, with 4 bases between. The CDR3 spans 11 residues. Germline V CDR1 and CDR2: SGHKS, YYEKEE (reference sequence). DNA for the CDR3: TGTGCCAGCAGCTCCTACTACGAGCAGTACTTC. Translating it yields CASSSYYEQYF.

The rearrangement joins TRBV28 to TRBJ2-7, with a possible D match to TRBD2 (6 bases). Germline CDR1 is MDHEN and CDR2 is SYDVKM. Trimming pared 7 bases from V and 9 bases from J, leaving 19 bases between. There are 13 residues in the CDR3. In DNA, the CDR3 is TGTGCCAGCACATCGCCCGGGAGTGTAGGGCAGTACTTC. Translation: CASTSPGSVGQYF.

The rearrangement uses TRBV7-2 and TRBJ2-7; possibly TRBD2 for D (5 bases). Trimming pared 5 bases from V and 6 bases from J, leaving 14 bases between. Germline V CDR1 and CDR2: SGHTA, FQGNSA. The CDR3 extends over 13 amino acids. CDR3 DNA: TGTGCCAGCAGCCCTACCGGAGGAACCGAGCAGTACTTC. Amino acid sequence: CASSPTGGTEQYF.

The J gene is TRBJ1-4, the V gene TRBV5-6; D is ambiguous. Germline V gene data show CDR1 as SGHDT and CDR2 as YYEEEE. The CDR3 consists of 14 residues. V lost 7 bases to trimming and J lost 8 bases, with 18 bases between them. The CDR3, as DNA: TGTGCCAGCGAAGGAGGCACCGCCGGAGAAAAACTGTTTTTT. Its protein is CASEGGTAGEKLFF.

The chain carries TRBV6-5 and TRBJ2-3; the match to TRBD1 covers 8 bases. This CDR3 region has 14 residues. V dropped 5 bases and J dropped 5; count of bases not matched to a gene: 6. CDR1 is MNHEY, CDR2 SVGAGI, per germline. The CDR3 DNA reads TGTGCCAGCAGTCCCGGGACAGGCGGAGATACGCAGTATTTT. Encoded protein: CASSPGTGGDTQYF.

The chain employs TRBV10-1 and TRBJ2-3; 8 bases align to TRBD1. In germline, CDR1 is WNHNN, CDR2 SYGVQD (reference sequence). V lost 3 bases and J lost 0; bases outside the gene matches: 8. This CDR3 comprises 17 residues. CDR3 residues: CASSDRTGNPSTDTQYF. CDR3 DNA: TGCGCCAGCAGTGACCGGACAGGGAACCCTAGCACAGATACGCAGTATTTT.

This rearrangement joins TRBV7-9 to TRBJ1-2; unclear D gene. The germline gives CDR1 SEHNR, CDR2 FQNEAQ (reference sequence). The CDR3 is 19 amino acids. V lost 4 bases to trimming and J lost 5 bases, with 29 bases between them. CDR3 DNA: TGTGCCAGCAGCTCCAGTTCTTATTCGAGTAAAAGGAACGGGTATGGCTACACCTTC. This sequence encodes CASSSSSYSSKRNGYGYTF.

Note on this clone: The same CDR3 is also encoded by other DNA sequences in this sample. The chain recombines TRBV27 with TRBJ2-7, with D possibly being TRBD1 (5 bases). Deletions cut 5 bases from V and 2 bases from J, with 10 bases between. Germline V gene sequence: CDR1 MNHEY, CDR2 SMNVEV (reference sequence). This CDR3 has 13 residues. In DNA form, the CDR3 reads TGTGCCAGCAGTATCCAGGGTACCTACGAGCAGTACTTC. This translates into CASSIQGTYEQYF.

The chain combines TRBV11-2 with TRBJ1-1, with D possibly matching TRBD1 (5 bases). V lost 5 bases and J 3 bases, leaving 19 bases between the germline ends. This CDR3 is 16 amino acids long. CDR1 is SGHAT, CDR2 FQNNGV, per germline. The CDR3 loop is CASSPRNRGLDTEAFF. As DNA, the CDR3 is TGTGCCAGCAGCCCCAGGAATAGGGGATTGGACACTGAAGCTTTCTTT.

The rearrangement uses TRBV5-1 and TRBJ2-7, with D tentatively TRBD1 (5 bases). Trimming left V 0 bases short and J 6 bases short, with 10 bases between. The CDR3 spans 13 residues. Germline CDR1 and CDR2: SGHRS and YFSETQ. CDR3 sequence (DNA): TGCGCCAGCAGCTTGGGACAGCCCCTCGAGCAGTACTTC. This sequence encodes CASSLGQPLEQYF.